This T cell receptor beta chain was captured in a study of CD8+ T cells in alopecia areata. Study background: Scoring of severity for treated patients was based on percentage of affected scalp area.

Trimming cost V 8 bases and J 1 base, with 8 bases left between them. Germline values: CDR1 MNHEY, CDR2 SVGAGI. The CDR3 is 12 amino acids. Treatment defined: oral pan-JAK inhibitor, 5-10 mg twice daily. RNA was isolated and reverse transcribed to cDNA, the sequencing template. Measured with immunoSEQ multiplex PCR; TCRdb has only the in-frame clones, and not every one. The sample lists 95,000 to 120,000 clones; 55% to 60% were seen once. This clone appeared many times. This receptor was taken from a human donor with alopecia areata. The starting material was CD4+ T cells sorted from blood, obtained at week 24, from a patient treated with tofacitinib. The chain recombines TRBV6-5 with TRBJ2-5; D call uncertain. DNA of the CDR3: TGTGCCAGCTATCAGTTCCAAGAGACCCAGTACTTC. It is translated as CASYQFQETQYF.